The 22 T cell receptor beta chains presented below share a single source sample, sequenced in a study of shared clonotypes between healthy human individuals. The data were produced by immunoSEQ multiplex PCR, yet TCRdb's version contains in-frame clones alone and is incomplete. There are fewer than 400,000 clones in the sample; about 74% occur only once, and about 9.3% lies in the top ten. Source material: memory CD4+ T cells sorted from blood. The sample's subset: CD45RA-negative fraction. These receptors originate from a man aged 25 to 40 in good health.

The chain links TRBV29-1 to TRBJ2-7; D ambiguous. With 4 bases removed from V and 4 bases from J, the gap between germline ends came to 8 bases. In germline, CDR1 is SQVTM, CDR2 ANQGSEA. The CDR3 consists of 11 residues. CDR3 loop: CSVVAFYEQYF. The CDR3 DNA follows: TGCAGCGTTGTGGCTTTTTACGAGCAGTACTTC.

A single count supports this clone. The chain couples TRBV19 to TRBJ2-3, with 8 bases that match TRBD1. Germline values: CDR1 LNHDA, CDR2 SQIVND (reference sequence). CDR3 length equals 15 residues. Germline trimming cut 7 bases from V and 2 bases from J; bases unmatched to any gene: 8. CDR3: CASIRTGTSTDTQYF. In nucleotides, the CDR3 is TGTGCCAGTATCAGGACAGGGACGTCCACAGATACGCAGTATTTT.

V gene TRBV7-2 combines with J gene TRBJ2-2; 9 bases fit TRBD1. The CDR3 has 15 amino acids. The germline V gene has CDR1 SGHTA and CDR2 FQGNSA. V shed 5 bases, J shed 4 bases, and the junction held 5 bases outside the gene matches. The CDR3 DNA follows: TGTGCCAGCAGCCGGGACAGGGTGGGCACCGGGGAGCTGTTTTTT. Protein product: CASSRDRVGTGELFF.

The chain recombines TRBV19 with TRBJ2-1; the D is unclear. V dropped 8 bases and J dropped 10 bases, with 21 bases sitting between them. Germline V gives CDR1 LNHDA, CDR2 SQIVND (reference sequence). The CDR3 sequence is 14 residues long. CDR3 coding DNA: TGTGCCAGTCAGGTGCAGATGAGAGAGAACGAGCAGTTCTTC. It codes for CASQVQMRENEQFF.

V gene TRBV7-2 combines with J gene TRBJ2-4; D not resolved. The V end was cut by 0 bases, the J end by 8 bases, with 8 bases between. Germline V gene data show CDR1 as SGHTA and CDR2 as FQGNSA. The CDR3 consists of 13 residues. This CDR3 reads CASSLAQKDIQYF. CDR3 DNA: TGTGCCAGCAGCTTAGCCCAAAAAGACATTCAGTACTTC.

The J gene is TRBJ2-3, the V gene TRBV5-1; D is possibly TRBD2 (6 bases). This CDR3 is 15 amino acids long. From germline, CDR1 is SGHRS and CDR2 YFSETQ. V dropped 1 base and J dropped 0 bases, with 9 bases sitting between them. DNA for the CDR3: TGCGCCAGCAGCTTGAACGGGGGAAGCACAGATACGCAGTATTTT. It specifies CASSLNGGSTDTQYF.

The V and J genes are TRBV4-1 and TRBJ2-7; either TRBD1 or TRBD2 may fit D (5 bases each). Germline lookup yields CDR1 MGHRA and CDR2 YSYEKL. This CDR3 region has 17 residues. Deletions cut 2 bases from V and 1 base from J, with 18 bases between. This chain's CDR3 is CASSQYTGTEKSYEQYF. The DNA for the CDR3 is TGCGCCAGCAGCCAATACACCGGGACGGAGAAATCCTACGAGCAGTACTTC.

V is TRBV14 and J is TRBJ2-7; 10 bases agree with TRBD2. The CDR3 is made up of 17 amino acids. Germline CDR1 is SGHDN and CDR2 is FVKESK. With 4 bases clipped from V and 5 bases from J, the junction kept 14 bases outside the gene matches. In DNA, the CDR3 is TGTGCCAGCAGCCCCCTAAGACCTAGCGGGAGCTTCCACGAGCAGTACTTC. Translating gives CASSPLRPSGSFHEQYF.

The chain carries TRBV15 and TRBJ1-5; D gene uncertain. The ends were cut back, 6 bases at V and 4 bases at J, with 7 bases in the middle. This CDR3 comprises 12 residues. The germline V gene has CDR1 LNHNV and CDR2 YYDKDF (reference sequence). The CDR3 DNA reads as TGTGCCACCAGGGGTCCGAATCAGCCCCAGCATTTT. The encoded protein is CATRGPNQPQHF. Based on the CDR3 plus reference TRBV15 and TRBJ1-5, the full variable domain is DAMVIQNPRYQVTQFGKPVTLSCSQTLNHNVMYWYQQKSSQAPKLLFHYYDKDFNNEADTPDNFQSRRPNTSFCFLDIRSPGLGDTAMYLCATRGPNQPQHFGDGTRLSIL.

This rearrangement joins TRBV11-2 to TRBJ2-2, with 8 bases that match TRBD2. CDR3 size: 15 residues. CDR1 is SGHAT and CDR2 is FQNNGV in the germline V gene. The V segment lost 3 bases and the J segment 5 bases; nucleotides outside the gene matches: 5. The CDR3 sequence is CASSFIGGRTGELFF. In DNA form, the CDR3 reads TGTGCCAGCAGCTTTATCGGCGGGAGGACCGGGGAGCTGTTTTTT.

V gene TRBV11-3 combines with J gene TRBJ2-1, with TRBD2 identical over 8 bases. The junction had 6 bases not matched to a gene; V was cut back by 3 bases and J by 8 bases. Germline CDR1 is SGHNT and CDR2 is YENEEA. The CDR3 covers 14 residues. The CDR3, as DNA: TGTGCCAGCAGCTTCGATACGACTAGCGATGAGCAGTTCTTC. As protein: CASSFDTTSDEQFF.

This clone was recorded many times. V usage is TRBV14 and J usage is TRBJ2-2; 14 bases are a match to TRBD2. The ends lost 1 base at V and 4 bases at J; junction bases unmatched: 5. Germline CDR1 is SGHDN and CDR2 is FVKESK. The CDR3 extends over 18 amino acids. The CDR3 region is CASSQVGTSGSLTGELFF. DNA for the CDR3: TGTGCCAGCAGCCAAGTTGGGACTAGCGGGAGTCTCACCGGGGAGCTGTTTTTT.

This clone was observed a handful of times. The V gene is TRBV19, the J gene TRBJ2-1, with D perhaps being TRBD1 or TRBD2 (5 bases each). V gave up 6 bases and J gave up 8 bases, with 14 bases separating them. The CDR3 is made up of 13 amino acids. Germline CDR1 and CDR2: LNHDA and SQIVND (reference sequence). CDR3 sequence reads: CASRFPGDDEQFF. CDR3 nucleotides: TGTGCCAGTAGGTTTCCCGGGGACGATGAGCAGTTCTTC.

This clone occurred a few times. The chain couples TRBV7-9 to TRBJ2-1; 7 positions match TRBD1. Losses at the gene ends were 3 bases for V and 6 bases for J; bases not matched to a gene: 2. The V gene's germline CDR1 is SEHNR and CDR2 FQNEAQ (reference sequence). The CDR3 consists of 13 residues. The CDR3 loop reads CASSFSGGNEQFF. CDR3 DNA sequence: TGTGCCAGCAGCTTTTCAGGGGGCAATGAGCAGTTCTTC.

The chain carries TRBV30 and TRBJ1-4, with 7 bases that match TRBD1. The germline V gene has CDR1 GTSNPN and CDR2 SVGIG (reference sequence). The CDR3 consists of 14 residues. The V gene end was trimmed by 7 bases and the J gene end by 3 bases; junction bases not matched to a gene: 8. The CDR3 sequence is CALMPGQPNEKLFF. CDR3 nucleotide sequence: TGTGCCTTGATGCCGGGACAGCCTAATGAAAAACTGTTTTTT.

The rearrangement links TRBV9 to TRBJ2-1, with 12 bases that match TRBD1. V was pared by 0 bases and J by 5 bases, with 6 bases of the junction left unmatched. CDR1 and CDR2 (germline): SGDLS, YYNGEE. This CDR3 contains 17 residues. CDR3 loop: CASSVAWDRGPDNEQFF. The CDR3 DNA is TGTGCCAGCAGCGTAGCCTGGGACAGGGGGCCCGACAATGAGCAGTTCTTC.

The CDR3 region is CASSMDRADTQYF. As DNA, the CDR3 is TGTGCCAGCAGCATGGACAGGGCAGATACGCAGTATTTT. The chain carries TRBV5-6 and TRBJ2-3, with TRBD1 matching over 8 bases. This CDR3 has 13 amino acids. Unmatched junction bases numbered 2, after V lost 4 bases and J lost 4 bases. CDR1 SGHDT and CDR2 YYEEEE come from the germline V gene.

The chain uses TRBV19 and TRBJ2-7; no clear D gene. Germline values: CDR1 LNHDA, CDR2 SQIVND (reference sequence). The CDR3 totals 13 residues. V was cut by 4 bases and J by 4 bases, with 11 bases left in between. CDR3 protein: CASSRPEMYEQYF. The CDR3 region has the DNA TGTGCCAGTAGTAGGCCGGAGATGTACGAGCAGTACTTC.

This clone was recorded only once. The chain has TRBV30 and TRBJ2-3; D not certain. The CDR3 has 12 residues. Germline lookup yields CDR1 GTSNPN and CDR2 SVGIG (reference sequence). V was clipped by 0 bases and J by 6 bases, with 7 bases between them. Written as DNA, the CDR3 is TGTGCCTGGAGTGTACGTTGGGATACGCAGTATTTT. Amino acid sequence: CAWSVRWDTQYF.

This chain joins TRBV7-8 and TRBJ2-3, with 8 positions matching TRBD2. V was clipped by 4 bases and J by 3 bases; unmatched bases: 6. The CDR3 has 15 residues. CDR1 and CDR2 (germline): SGHVS, FQNEAQ. Written as DNA, the CDR3 is TGTGCCAGCAGCTCCCCGGGACTAGATACAGATACGCAGTATTTT. This sequence encodes CASSSPGLDTDTQYF.

The chain carries TRBV2 and TRBJ2-1; D is unresolved. V was trimmed by 5 bases and J by 9 bases, leaving 8 bases between them. CDR1 SNHLY and CDR2 FYNNEI come from the germline V gene. This CDR3 is 11 amino acids long. CDR3 sequence reads: CASSRLTEQFF. The CDR3 bases are TGTGCCAGCAGTAGGTTAACTGAGCAGTTCTTC.

The chain is built from TRBV30 and TRBJ1-1, with D uncertain. Germline V gene data show CDR1 as GTSNPN and CDR2 as SVGIG (reference sequence). This CDR3 comprises 12 residues. V dropped 1 base and J dropped 0 bases, with 3 bases sitting between them. CDR3 sequence reads: CAWSGLNTEAFF. The DNA of the CDR3 is TGTGCCTGGAGTGGTTTGAACACTGAAGCTTTCTTT.